The source of this T cell receptor (beta chain) is a study of CD8 T cells in Susac syndrome. The control group consisted of healthy donors matched for age and sex. Purification of the CD8+ and CD4+ T cells relied on negative isolation, and TEMRA cells underwent FACS enrichment. About 0.5 to 1 ug RNA was reverse transcribed with random hexamers. An immunoSEQ multiplex PCR generated amplified TCR beta CDR3 products spanning 54 Vbeta and 13 Jbeta. TCRdb re-called the immunoSEQ multiplex PCR reads with MiXCR, one entry per CDR3 protein. In the table there are around 160,000 distinct CDR3 sequences, approximately 96% of which are singletons. Germline CDR1 and CDR2: LGHNA and YNFKEQ. Trimming cost V 0 bases and J 0 bases, with 16 bases left between them. The CDR3 has 18 residues.

Sequences were obtained from CD4+ T cells from PBMCs. The chain combines TRBV4-2 with TRBJ2-3; maybe TRBD2 (5 bases). The sequence came from a human donor in good health. The CDR3: CASSQDSLSGSSTDTQYF. The CDR3 nucleotides are TGTGCCAGCAGCCAAGATTCCCTCAGCGGATCTAGCACAGATACGCAGTATTTT.